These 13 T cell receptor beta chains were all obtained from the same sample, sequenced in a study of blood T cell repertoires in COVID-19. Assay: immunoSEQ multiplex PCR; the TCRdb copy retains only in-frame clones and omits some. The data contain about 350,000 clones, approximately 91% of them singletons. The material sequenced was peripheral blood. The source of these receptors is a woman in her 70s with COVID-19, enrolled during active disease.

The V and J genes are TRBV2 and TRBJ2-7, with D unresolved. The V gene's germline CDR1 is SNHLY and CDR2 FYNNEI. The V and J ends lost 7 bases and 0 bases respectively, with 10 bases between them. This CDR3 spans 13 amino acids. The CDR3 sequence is CASILRSSYEQYF. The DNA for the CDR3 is TGTGCCAGCATTCTACGGAGCTCCTACGAGCAGTACTTC.

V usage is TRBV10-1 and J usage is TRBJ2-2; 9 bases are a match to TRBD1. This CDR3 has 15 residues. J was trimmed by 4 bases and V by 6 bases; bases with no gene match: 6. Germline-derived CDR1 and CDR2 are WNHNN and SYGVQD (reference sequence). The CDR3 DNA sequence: TGCGCCAGCAGCTCCGGGACAGGGTTCACCGGGGAGCTGTTTTTT. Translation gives CASSSGTGFTGELFF.

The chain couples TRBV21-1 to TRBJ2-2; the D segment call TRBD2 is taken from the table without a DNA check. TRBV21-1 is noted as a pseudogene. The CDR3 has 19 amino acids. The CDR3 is CASSKWGLAGGPHTGELFF. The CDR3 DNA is TGTGCCAGCAGCAAGTGGGGACTAGCGGGGGGGCCCCACACCGGGGAGCTGTTTTTT.

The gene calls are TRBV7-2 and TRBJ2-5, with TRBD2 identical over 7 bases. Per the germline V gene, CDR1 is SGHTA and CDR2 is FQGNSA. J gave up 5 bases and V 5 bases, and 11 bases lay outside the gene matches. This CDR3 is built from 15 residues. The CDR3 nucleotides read TGTGCCAGCAGCGCTAGGGACTACCAGGAGGAGACCCAGTACTTC. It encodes CASSARDYQEETQYF.

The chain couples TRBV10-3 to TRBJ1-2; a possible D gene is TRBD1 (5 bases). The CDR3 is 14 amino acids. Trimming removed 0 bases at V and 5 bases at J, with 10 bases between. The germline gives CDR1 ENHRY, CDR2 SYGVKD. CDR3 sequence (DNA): TGTGCCATCAGTGAGTCTACAGGAGTTTATGGCTACACCTTC. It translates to CAISESTGVYGYTF.

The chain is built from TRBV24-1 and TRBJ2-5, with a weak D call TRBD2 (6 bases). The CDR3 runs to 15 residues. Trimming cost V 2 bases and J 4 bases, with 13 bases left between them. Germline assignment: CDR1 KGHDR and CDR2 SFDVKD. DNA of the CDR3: TGTGCCACCAGTGATTCCCTAGCGAATCGAGAGACCCAGTACTTC. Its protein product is CATSDSLANRETQYF.

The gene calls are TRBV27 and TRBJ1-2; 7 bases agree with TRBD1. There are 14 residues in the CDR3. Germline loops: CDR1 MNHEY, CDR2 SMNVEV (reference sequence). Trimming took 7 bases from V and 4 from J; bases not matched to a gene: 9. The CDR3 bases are TGTGCCAGCATGCCAGGGGGTAGAGCCTATGGCTACACCTTC. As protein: CASMPGGRAYGYTF.

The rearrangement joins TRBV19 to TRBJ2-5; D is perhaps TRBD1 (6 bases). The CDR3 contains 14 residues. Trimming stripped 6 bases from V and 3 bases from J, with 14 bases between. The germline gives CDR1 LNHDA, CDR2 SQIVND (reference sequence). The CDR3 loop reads CASRPDSEEETQYF. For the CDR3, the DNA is TGTGCCAGTAGGCCGGACAGCGAAGAAGAGACCCAGTACTTC.

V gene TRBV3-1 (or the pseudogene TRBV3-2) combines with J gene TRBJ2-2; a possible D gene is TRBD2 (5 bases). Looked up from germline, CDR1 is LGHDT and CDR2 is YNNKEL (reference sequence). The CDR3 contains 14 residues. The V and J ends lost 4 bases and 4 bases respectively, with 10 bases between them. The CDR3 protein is CASSPSSLTGELFF. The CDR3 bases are TGTGCCAGCAGCCCTAGCAGTCTCACCGGGGAGCTGTTTTTT.

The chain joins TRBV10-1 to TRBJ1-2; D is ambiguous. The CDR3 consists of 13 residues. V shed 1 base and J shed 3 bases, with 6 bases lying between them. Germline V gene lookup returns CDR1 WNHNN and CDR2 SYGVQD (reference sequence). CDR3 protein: CASSEWQDYGYTF. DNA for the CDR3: TGCGCCAGCAGTGAGTGGCAGGACTATGGCTACACCTTC.

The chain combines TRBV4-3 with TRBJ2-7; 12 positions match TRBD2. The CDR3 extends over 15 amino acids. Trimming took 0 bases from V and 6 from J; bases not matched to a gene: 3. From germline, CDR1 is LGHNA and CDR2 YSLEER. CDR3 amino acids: CASSQDLAGGLEQYF. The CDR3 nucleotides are TGCGCCAGCAGCCAAGATCTAGCGGGGGGGCTCGAGCAGTACTTC.

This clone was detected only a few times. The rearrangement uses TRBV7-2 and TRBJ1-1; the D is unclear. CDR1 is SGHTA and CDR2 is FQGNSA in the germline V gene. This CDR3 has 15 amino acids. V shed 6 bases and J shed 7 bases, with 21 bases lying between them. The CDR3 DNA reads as TGTGCCAGCAGTCCCGCGTTCGGAAGCGGGGTTGAAGCTTTCTTT. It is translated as CASSPAFGSGVEAFF.

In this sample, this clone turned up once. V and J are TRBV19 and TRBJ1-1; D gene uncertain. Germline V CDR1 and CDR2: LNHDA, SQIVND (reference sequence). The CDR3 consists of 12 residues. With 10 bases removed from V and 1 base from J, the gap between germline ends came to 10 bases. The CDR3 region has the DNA TGTGCCACCCGGTGGTCGAACACTGAAGCTTTCTTT. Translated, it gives CATRWSNTEAFF.